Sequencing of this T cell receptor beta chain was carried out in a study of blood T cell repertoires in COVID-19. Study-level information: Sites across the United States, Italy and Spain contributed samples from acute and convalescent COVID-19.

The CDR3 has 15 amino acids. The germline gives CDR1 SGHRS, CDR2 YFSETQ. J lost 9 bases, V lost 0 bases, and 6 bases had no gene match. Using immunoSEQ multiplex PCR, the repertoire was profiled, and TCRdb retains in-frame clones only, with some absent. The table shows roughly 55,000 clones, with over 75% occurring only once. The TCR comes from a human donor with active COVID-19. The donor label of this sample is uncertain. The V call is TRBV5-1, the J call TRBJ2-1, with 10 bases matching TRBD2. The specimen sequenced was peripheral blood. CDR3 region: CASSLELAGWVEQFF. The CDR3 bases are TGCGCCAGCAGCTTGGAACTAGCGGGGTGGGTTGAGCAGTTCTTC.